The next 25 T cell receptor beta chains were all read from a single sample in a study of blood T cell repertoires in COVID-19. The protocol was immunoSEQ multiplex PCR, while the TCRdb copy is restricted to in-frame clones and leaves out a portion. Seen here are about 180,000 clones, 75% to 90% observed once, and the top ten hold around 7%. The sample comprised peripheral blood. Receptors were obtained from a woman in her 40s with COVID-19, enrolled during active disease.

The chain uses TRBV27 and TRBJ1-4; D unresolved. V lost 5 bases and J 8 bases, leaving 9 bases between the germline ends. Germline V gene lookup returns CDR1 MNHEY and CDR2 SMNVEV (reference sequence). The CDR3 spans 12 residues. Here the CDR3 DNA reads TGTGCCAGCAGTGCCGACTGGGAAAAACTGTTTTTT. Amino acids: CASSADWEKLFF.

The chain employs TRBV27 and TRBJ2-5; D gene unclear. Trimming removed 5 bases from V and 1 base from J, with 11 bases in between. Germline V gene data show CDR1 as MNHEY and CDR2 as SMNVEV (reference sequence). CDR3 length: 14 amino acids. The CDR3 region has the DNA TGTGCCAGCAGTGTAGACTCACTCCAAGAGACCCAGTACTTC. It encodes CASSVDSLQETQYF.

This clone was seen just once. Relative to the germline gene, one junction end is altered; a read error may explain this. The CDR3 bases are TGTGCCAGCCGCTTTCCCGGGACATCGTCTCGGGGCTACACCTTC. Encoded protein: CASRFPGTSSRGYTF. This rearrangement joins TRBV5-6 to TRBJ1-2; D is possibly TRBD1 (6 bases). CDR3 length equals 15 residues. The germline V gene has CDR1 SGHDT and CDR2 YYEEEE.

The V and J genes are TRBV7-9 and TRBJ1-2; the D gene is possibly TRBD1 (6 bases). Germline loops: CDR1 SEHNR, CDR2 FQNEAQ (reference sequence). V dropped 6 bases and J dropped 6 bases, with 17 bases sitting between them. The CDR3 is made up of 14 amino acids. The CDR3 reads CASSYLQGSDGYTF. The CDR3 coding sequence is TGTGCCAGCAGTTATTTACAGGGCTCTGATGGCTACACCTTC.

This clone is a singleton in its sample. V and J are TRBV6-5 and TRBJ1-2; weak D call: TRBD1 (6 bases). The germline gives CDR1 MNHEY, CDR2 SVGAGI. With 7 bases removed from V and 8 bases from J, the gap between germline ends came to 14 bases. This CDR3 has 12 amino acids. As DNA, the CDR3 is TGTGCCAGCATGCGGGGGGCATACGGCTACACCTTC. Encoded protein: CASMRGAYGYTF.

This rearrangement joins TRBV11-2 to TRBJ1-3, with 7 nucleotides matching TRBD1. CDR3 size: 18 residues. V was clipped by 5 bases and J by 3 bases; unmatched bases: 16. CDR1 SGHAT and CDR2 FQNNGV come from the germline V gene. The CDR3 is CASSRNQGGRIGGNTIYF. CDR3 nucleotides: TGTGCCAGCAGCCGAAACCAGGGGGGCCGTATTGGTGGAAACACCATATATTTT.

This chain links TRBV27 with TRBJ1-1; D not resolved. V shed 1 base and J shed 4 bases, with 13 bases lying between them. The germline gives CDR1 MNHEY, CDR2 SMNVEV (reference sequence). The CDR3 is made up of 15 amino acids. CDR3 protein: CASSLYVYGPTEAFF. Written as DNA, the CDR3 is TGTGCCAGCAGTTTATACGTTTATGGCCCCACTGAAGCTTTCTTT.

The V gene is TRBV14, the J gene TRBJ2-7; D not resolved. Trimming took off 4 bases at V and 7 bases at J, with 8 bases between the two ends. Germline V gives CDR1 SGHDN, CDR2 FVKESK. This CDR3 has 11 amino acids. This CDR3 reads CASSLPGEQYF. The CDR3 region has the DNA TGTGCCAGCAGCCTCCCGGGTGAGCAGTACTTC.

CDR3 region: CASSPLGRGKAGMNTEAFF. CDR3 coding DNA: TGTGCCAGCAGTCCACTGGGCAGGGGAAAAGCGGGGATGAACACTGAAGCTTTCTTT. The chain combines TRBV6-6 with TRBJ1-1; D is possibly TRBD1 (6 bases). Germline CDR1 is MNHNY and CDR2 is SVGAGI (reference sequence). The V end lost 5 bases, the J end lost 0 bases, and 25 bases lay between the germline ends. The CDR3 spans 19 residues.

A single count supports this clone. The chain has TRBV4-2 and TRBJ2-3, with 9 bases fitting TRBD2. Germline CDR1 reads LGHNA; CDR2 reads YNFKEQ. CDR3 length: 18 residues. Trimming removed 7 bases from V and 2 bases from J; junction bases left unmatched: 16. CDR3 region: CASTGAGLAGTPTDTQYF. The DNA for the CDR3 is TGTGCCAGCACCGGGGCCGGGCTAGCGGGGACCCCCACAGATACGCAGTATTTT.

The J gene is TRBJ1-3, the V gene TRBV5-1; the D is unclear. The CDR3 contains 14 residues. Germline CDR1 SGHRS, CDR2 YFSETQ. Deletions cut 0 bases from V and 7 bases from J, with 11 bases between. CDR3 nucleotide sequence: TGCGCCAGCAGCTTGGCAAGGGAGTCCAACACCATATATTTT. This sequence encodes CASSLARESNTIYF.

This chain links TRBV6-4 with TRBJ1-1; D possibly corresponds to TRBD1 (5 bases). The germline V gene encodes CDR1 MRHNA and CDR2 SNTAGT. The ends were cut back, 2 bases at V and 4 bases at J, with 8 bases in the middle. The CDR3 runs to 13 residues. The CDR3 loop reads CASSDGAFTEAFF. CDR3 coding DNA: TGTGCCAGCAGTGACGGGGCTTTCACTGAAGCTTTCTTT.

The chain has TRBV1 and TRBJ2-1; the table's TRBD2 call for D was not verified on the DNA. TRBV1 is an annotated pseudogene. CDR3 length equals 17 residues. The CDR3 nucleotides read TGCACCAGCAGCCAAGATTGCCTAGCGGGAATGCCTAATGAGCAGTTCTTC. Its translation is CTSSQDCLAGMPNEQFF.

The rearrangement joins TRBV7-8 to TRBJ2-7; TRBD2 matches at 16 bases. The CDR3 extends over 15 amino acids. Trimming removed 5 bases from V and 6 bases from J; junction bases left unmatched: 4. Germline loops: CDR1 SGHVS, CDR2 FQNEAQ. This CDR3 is CASSGGTSGGGEQYF. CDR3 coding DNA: TGTGCCAGCAGCGGCGGGACTAGCGGGGGGGGCGAGCAGTACTTC.

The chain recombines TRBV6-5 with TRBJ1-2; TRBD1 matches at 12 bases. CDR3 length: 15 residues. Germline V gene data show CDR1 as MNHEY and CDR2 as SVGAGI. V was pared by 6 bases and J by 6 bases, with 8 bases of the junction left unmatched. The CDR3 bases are TGTGCCAGCAGCCGGGCCGGGACAGGGGGCGATGGCTACACCTTC. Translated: CASSRAGTGGDGYTF.

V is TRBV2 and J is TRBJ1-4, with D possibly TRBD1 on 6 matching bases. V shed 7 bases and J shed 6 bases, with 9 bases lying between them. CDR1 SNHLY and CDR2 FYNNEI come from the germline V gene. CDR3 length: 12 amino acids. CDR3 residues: CASMQGYEKLFF. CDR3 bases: TGTGCCAGCATGCAGGGGTATGAAAAACTGTTTTTT.

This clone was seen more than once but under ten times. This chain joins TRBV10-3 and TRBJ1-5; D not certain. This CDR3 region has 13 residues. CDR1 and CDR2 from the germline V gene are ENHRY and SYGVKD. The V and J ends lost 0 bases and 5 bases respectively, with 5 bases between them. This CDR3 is CAISESRDQPQHF. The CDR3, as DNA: TGTGCCATCAGTGAGTCGCGGGATCAGCCCCAGCATTTT.

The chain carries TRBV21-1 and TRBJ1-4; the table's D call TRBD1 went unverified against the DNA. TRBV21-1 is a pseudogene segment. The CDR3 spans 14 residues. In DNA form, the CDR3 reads TGTGCCAGCAGCAGACAGGGTACTAATGAAAAACTGTTTTTT. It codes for CASSRQGTNEKLFF.

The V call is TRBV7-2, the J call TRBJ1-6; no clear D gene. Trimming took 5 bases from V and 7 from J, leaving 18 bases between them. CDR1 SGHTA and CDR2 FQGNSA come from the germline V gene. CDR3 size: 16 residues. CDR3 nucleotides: TGTGCCAGCAGCCGGGTAGTCTCCCCTATGAATTCACCCCTCCACTTT. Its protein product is CASSRVVSPMNSPLHF.

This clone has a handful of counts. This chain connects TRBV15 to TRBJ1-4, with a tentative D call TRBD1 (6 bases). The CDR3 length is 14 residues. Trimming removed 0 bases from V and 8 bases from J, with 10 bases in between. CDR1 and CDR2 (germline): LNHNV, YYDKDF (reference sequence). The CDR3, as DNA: TGTGCCACCAGCAGAGACCGGGGGGCGGAAAAACTGTTTTTT. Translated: CATSRDRGAEKLFF.

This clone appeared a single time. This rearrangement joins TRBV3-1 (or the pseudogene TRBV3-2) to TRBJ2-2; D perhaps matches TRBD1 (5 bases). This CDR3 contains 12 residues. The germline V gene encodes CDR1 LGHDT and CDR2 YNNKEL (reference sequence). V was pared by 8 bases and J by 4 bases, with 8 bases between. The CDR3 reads CASGHLTGELFF. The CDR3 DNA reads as TGTGCCAGCGGACACCTCACCGGGGAGCTGTTTTTT.

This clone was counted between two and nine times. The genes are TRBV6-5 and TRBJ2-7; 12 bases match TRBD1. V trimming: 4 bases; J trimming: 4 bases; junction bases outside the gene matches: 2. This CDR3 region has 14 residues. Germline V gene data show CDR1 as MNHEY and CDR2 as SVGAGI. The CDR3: CASSWGQGAYEQYF. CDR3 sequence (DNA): TGTGCCAGCAGTTGGGGACAGGGGGCTTACGAGCAGTACTTC.

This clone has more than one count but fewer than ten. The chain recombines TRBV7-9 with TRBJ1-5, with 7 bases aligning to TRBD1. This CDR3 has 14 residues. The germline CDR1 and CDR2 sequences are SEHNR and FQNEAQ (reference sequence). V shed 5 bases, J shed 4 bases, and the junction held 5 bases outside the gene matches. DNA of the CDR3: TGTGCCAGCAGCCAGCAGGGGGGTAATCAGCCCCAGCATTTT. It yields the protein CASSQQGGNQPQHF.

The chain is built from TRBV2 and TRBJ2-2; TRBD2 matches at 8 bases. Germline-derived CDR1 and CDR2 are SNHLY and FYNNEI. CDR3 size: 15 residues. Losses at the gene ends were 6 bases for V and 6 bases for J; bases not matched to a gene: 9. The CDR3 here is CASRNSGRGAGELFF. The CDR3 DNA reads TGTGCCAGCAGAAACAGCGGGAGAGGGGCCGGGGAGCTGTTTTTT.

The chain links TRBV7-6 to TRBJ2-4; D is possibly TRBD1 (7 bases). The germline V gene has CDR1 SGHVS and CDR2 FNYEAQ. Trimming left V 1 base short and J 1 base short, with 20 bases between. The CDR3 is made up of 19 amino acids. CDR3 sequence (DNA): TGTGCCAGCAGCTTAGTCTGGGGAACAGGGGCGGGGGCCAAAAACATTCAGTACTTC. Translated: CASSLVWGTGAGAKNIQYF.